The 17 T cell receptor beta chains in this list originate from one sample, sequenced in a study of OX40 agonist ivuxolimab in advanced cancers. Preparation of the library involved the immunoSEQ multiplex PCR assay. TCRdb retrieved this table from immuneACCESS and kept in-frame rearrangements only. Not all clones are present; in checked studies, unresolved V genes account for under half, and no reason is known for the remainder. This sample gives 20,000 to 25,000 clones in total; 77% of them show up just once. More than 15% of the sample rests with the top ten. Sequencing was performed on CD4+ or CD8+ T cells sorted from blood, taken in a trial of the OX40 agonist ivuxolimab. These receptor sequences come from an adult with an advanced solid tumor such as melanoma, head and neck, liver or kidney cancer.

This clone was seen a handful of times. The rearrangement uses TRBV4-1 and TRBJ1-1; D not resolved. The germline CDR1 and CDR2 sequences are MGHRA and YSYEKL. Trimming pared 4 bases from V and 1 base from J, leaving 10 bases between. The CDR3 is made up of 14 amino acids. Here the CDR3 DNA reads TGCGCCAGCAGCCTTTACACTGAGAACACTGAAGCTTTCTTT. Residues: CASSLYTENTEAFF.

CDR3: CATRGPGIYGYTF. CDR3 in DNA: TGTGCCACCAGGGGCCCCGGAATCTATGGCTACACCTTC. The chain links TRBV15 to TRBJ1-2; D gene unclear. The CDR3 runs to 13 residues. V lost 6 bases and J 4 bases, leaving 12 bases between the germline ends. The germline gives CDR1 LNHNV, CDR2 YYDKDF (reference sequence).

V usage is TRBV4-2 and J usage is TRBJ2-3; D unclear. The germline V gene encodes CDR1 LGHNA and CDR2 YNFKEQ. The V gene lost 3 bases and the J gene lost 0 bases, with 7 bases spanning the gap. The CDR3 contains 14 residues. CDR3 sequence reads: CASSQIDSTDTQYF. The CDR3, as DNA: TGTGCCAGCAGCCAGATCGACAGCACAGATACGCAGTATTTT.

The chain recombines TRBV4-3 with TRBJ2-2, with a possible D match to TRBD2 (5 bases). The length of the CDR3 is 17 residues. CDR1 is LGHNA and CDR2 is YSLEER in the germline V gene. Trimming stripped 0 bases from V and 5 bases from J, with 16 bases between. The CDR3 DNA reads as TGCGCCAGCAGCCAAGATAATTGGAGGCCAAAGACCGGGGAGCTGTTTTTT. Translated: CASSQDNWRPKTGELFF.

This clone was detected only a few times. The chain couples TRBV14 to TRBJ1-2; D remains unclear. The CDR3 has 15 residues. V shed 0 bases and J shed 4 bases, with 12 bases lying between them. Germline V gene data show CDR1 as SGHDN and CDR2 as FVKESK. The CDR3 region is CASSQDSFLSYGYTF. The CDR3 DNA is TGTGCCAGCAGCCAAGATAGCTTCCTAAGCTATGGCTACACCTTC.

The CDR3 sequence is CASGLAGTGPGYTF. CDR3 nucleotides: TGTGCTAGTGGTTTGGCGGGGACCGGCCCTGGCTACACCTTC. J is TRBJ1-2 and V is TRBV12-5, with a tentative D call TRBD1 (5 bases). The V gene lost 1 base and the J gene lost 7 bases, with 13 bases spanning the gap. The CDR3 loop spans 14 amino acids. The V gene's germline CDR1 is LGHNT and CDR2 FRNRAP.

The chain carries TRBV7-3 and TRBJ2-6; 12 bases are shared with TRBD1. V gave up 0 bases and J gave up 3 bases; unmatched junction bases: 3. The CDR3 has 18 residues. The germline CDR1 and CDR2 sequences are SGHTA and FQGTGA. CDR3 loop: CASSLTGQGALGANVLTF. The CDR3 bases are TGTGCCAGCAGCTTAACGGGACAGGGGGCGCTTGGGGCCAACGTCCTGACTTTC.

CDR3 residues: CASSPRGGAVYNEQFF. The CDR3 coding sequence is TGTGCCAGCAGTCCGCGGGGGGGTGCCGTCTACAATGAGCAGTTCTTC. This sequence joins TRBV2 and TRBJ2-1; 9 bases map to TRBD2. Germline CDR1 reads SNHLY; CDR2 reads FYNNEI. The J segment lost 3 bases and the V segment lost 5 bases, leaving 8 bases of the junction unmatched. This CDR3 contains 16 residues.

The J gene is TRBJ2-7, the V gene TRBV2; no definite D call. The CDR3 has 13 amino acids. Germline-derived CDR1 and CDR2 are SNHLY and FYNNEI. Trimming stripped 4 bases from V and 0 bases from J, with 7 bases between. The CDR3: CASSVVGSYEQYF. The DNA of the CDR3 is TGTGCCAGCAGTGTGGTTGGCTCCTACGAGCAGTACTTC.

The CDR3 nucleotides are TGTGCCAGTAGTATAGGTACGCGTACTGAAGCTTTCTTT. Translating gives CASSIGTRTEAFF. The V and J genes are TRBV19 and TRBJ1-1, with unresolved D. V was pared by 1 base and J by 5 bases, with 8 bases between. This CDR3 is 13 amino acids long. Germline loops: CDR1 LNHDA, CDR2 SQIVND (reference sequence).

The chain joins TRBV7-9 to TRBJ2-5; D uncertain. The J call is in doubt because the DNA end fits TRBJ2-7 better. The CDR3 runs to 11 residues. CDR1 SEHNR and CDR2 FQNEAQ come from the germline V gene (reference sequence). CDR3 nucleotides: TGTGCCAGCAGCTGGTCGGACGAGCAGTACTTC. Its protein product is CASSWSDEQYF.

V usage is TRBV19 and J usage is TRBJ2-7; D gene ambiguous. The germline gives CDR1 LNHDA, CDR2 SQIVND (reference sequence). The germline V and J ends were trimmed by 7 bases and 2 bases, with 18 bases remaining between them. The CDR3 has 15 residues. The CDR3 here is CASTPTGTPTYEQYF. DNA for the CDR3: TGTGCCAGTACCCCTACGGGCACCCCAACCTACGAGCAGTACTTC.

The V call is TRBV19, the J call TRBJ1-3; D remains ambiguous. Germline CDR1 LNHDA, CDR2 SQIVND (reference sequence). Trimming shortened V by 0 bases and J by 0 bases, and 3 bases separated the two germline ends. The CDR3 sequence is 14 residues long. The CDR3 DNA reads as TGTGCCAGTAGTATAGAGACCTCTGGAAACACCATATATTTT. Amino acids: CASSIETSGNTIYF.

The rearrangement links TRBV2 to TRBJ2-3; no definite D call. CDR3 length: 15 residues. Germline assignment: CDR1 SNHLY and CDR2 FYNNEI. Trimming shortened V by 5 bases and J by 2 bases, and 14 bases separated the two germline ends. CDR3 nucleotides: TGTGCCAGCAGTTCCCAGGACCCCCCCACAGATACGCAGTATTTT. Its translation is CASSSQDPPTDTQYF.

The J gene is TRBJ1-2, the V gene TRBV5-1, with D possibly matching TRBD1 (5 bases). Germline lookup yields CDR1 SGHRS and CDR2 YFSETQ. Trimming removed 4 bases from V and 6 bases from J, with 16 bases in between. The CDR3 has 14 residues. CDR3: CASSGTGGGNGYTF. DNA for the CDR3: TGCGCCAGCAGCGGGACTGGGGGAGGCAATGGCTACACCTTC.

The chain couples TRBV4-3 to TRBJ2-3, with TRBD1 matching over 7 bases. In germline, CDR1 is LGHNA, CDR2 YSLEER. Unmatched junction bases numbered 7, after V lost 3 bases and J lost 1 base. This CDR3 comprises 16 residues. CDR3 sequence: CASSQGRGLGTDTQYF. For the CDR3, the DNA is TGCGCCAGCAGCCAGGGCAGGGGGTTAGGCACAGATACGCAGTATTTT.

The J gene is TRBJ1-4, the V gene TRBV7-8; D is ambiguous. V lost 5 bases and J 6 bases, leaving 13 bases between the germline ends. The CDR3 totals 14 residues. Germline V lookup: CDR1 SGHVS, CDR2 FQNEAQ. CDR3 residues: CASSPRSTDEKLFF. The CDR3 DNA follows: TGTGCCAGCAGCCCGCGGTCGACGGATGAAAAACTGTTTTTT.